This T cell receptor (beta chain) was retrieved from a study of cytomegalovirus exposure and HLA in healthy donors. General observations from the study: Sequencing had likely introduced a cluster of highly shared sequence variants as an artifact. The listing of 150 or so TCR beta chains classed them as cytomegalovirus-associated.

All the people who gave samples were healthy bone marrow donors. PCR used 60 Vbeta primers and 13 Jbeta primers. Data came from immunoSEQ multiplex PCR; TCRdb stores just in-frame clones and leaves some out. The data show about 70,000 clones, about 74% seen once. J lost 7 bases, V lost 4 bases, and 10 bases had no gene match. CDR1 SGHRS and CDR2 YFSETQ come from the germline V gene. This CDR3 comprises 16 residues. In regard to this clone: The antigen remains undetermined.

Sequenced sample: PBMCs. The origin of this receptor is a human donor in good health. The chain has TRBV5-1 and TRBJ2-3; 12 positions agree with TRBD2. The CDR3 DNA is TGCGCCAGCAGCCCTAGACTAGCGGGAGTGTCGAATACGCAGTATTTT. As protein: CASSPRLAGVSNTQYF.